Described below is a single T cell receptor (beta chain) sequence and its context. Its antigen is currently unknown. The data are from a study of cytomegalovirus exposure and HLA in healthy donors. Across the whole study: Early on, a data release was issued that held roughly 84 million unique TCRs from HLA-typed donors. Across some 400 genotyped donors, just over 80% landed in the Caucasian-associated ancestry cluster. General study findings and limits: A cluster of highly shared sequence variants was likely a sequencing artifact. The authors reported that TCR beta sequences could predict HLA-A and HLA-B alleles. These predictions were accurate for most subjects in the first cohort.

PCR involved 60 Vbeta and 13 Jbeta primers. The repertoire was sequenced with immunoSEQ multiplex PCR; TCRdb's copy has only in-frame clones and lacks some. The sample lists some 160,000 clones; almost 85% were seen once. CDR3 size: 14 residues. V lost 6 bases and J lost 6; bases outside the gene matches: 7. Germline CDR1 is MNHEY and CDR2 is SVGAGI. The TCR comes from a woman between 45 and 65 years old in good health and CMV-seronegative. Source material: PBMCs. The chain joins TRBV6-5 to TRBJ1-3, with TRBD1 matching over 8 bases. In DNA, the CDR3 is TGTGCCAGCAGACCAGGGGGCTACGAAAACACCATATATTTT. Protein sequence: CASRPGGYENTIYF.